This TCR beta chain was identified in a study of blood T cell repertoires in COVID-19. Study in general: Whether acute or convalescent, the COVID-19 samples came from the United States, Italy and Spain. From T cells, B-cell-depleted T cells, or PBMCs came the material, which was cDNA or gDNA.

CDR1 is SGHVS, CDR2 FQNEAQ, per germline. Trimming took 2 bases from V and 2 from J; bases not matched to a gene: 8. The CDR3 extends over 16 amino acids. How the authors handled the data: Counts of nucleated cells, estimated from reference gene primer amplification, were obtained. Sequenced by immunoSEQ multiplex PCR; TCRdb stores in-frame clones only, minus some. D and trimming come from the DNA, and the V and J calls and clone size come from that table. The table has 70,000 or so clones, over 70% seen once; the top ten hold roughly 2.5%. Sample: peripheral blood. V gene TRBV7-8 combines with J gene TRBJ2-7; 8 nucleotides match TRBD2. The receptor was derived from a man older than 75 with active or convalescent COVID-19. The CDR3: CASSLWSVAGTYEQYF. For the CDR3, the DNA is TGTGCCAGCAGCTTATGGTCGGTAGCGGGAACCTACGAGCAGTACTTC. The entire variable domain, with the rest obtained from reference TRBV7-8 and TRBJ2-7, is as follows: GAGVSQSPRYKVAKRGQDVALRCDPISGHVSLFWYQQALGQGPEFLTYFQNEAQLDKSGLPSDRFFAERPEGSVSTLKIQRTQQEDSAVYLCASSLWSVAGTYEQYFGPGTRLTVT.